Given below is one T cell receptor (beta chain) in context. Antigen: not known. This sample was taken from a study of T-cell reconstitution after alpha-beta-depleted transplantation in children. The CDR3 totals 14 residues. V lost 4 bases and J 4 bases, leaving 13 bases between the germline ends. Germline V gives CDR1 SGHNT, CDR2 YYREEE (reference sequence). Study outcomes and limitations: Recipient T cells and thymic progenitors that survived were the source of the high TCRbeta diversity seen at day 60 in some patients. T-cell numbers and diversity, one year after transplant, stemmed largely from T cells that were newly produced. Several hundred expanded graft clones reportedly were the source of alpha-beta T cells about two months after transplant.

Preparation of the TCRbeta library used unique molecular identifiers. TCRdb independently ran MiXCR on the PCR reads; one entry per CDR3 protein. Among 220,000 or so distinct CDR3 sequences, approximately 8% were seen once, and the ten largest hold 5% to 7%. The chain links TRBV5-4 to TRBJ2-3; D uncertain. Here the sequenced sample was PBMCs, mostly from graft donor cells, taken 180 days after TCRalphabeta/CD19-depleted stem cell transplant. The sequence was obtained from a male patient between 5 and 17 years old who had a stem cell transplant for acute lymphoblastic leukemia, so the T cells may come from the graft donor. This CDR3 is CASSHLAGPDTQYF. DNA for the CDR3: TGTGCCAGCAGCCACCTTGCAGGCCCAGATACGCAGTATTTT.